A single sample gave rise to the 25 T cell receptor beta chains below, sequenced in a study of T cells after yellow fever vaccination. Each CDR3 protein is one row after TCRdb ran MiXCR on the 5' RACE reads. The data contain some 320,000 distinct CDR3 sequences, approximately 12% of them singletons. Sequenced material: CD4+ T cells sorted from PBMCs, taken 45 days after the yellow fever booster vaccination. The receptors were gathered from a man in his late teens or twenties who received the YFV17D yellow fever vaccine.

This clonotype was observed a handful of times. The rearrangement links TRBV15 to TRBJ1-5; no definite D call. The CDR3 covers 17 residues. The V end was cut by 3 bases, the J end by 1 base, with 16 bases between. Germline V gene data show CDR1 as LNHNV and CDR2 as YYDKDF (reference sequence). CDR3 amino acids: CATSSAELGSSNQPQHF. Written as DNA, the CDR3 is TGTGCCACCAGCAGTGCTGAATTGGGGTCCAGCAATCAGCCCCAGCATTTT.

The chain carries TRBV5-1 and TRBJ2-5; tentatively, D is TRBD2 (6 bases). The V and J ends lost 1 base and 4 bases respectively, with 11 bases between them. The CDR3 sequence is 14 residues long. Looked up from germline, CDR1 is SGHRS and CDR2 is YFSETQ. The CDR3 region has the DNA TGCGCCAGCAGCTTGCAGGGAGGATCAGAGACCCAGTACTTC. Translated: CASSLQGGSETQYF.

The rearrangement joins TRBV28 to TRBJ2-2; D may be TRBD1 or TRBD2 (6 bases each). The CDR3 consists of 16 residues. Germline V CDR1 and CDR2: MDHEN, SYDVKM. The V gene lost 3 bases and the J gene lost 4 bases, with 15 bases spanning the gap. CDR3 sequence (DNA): TGTGCCAGCAGTTTCTCGTCGGGGGCCAGCACCGGGGAGCTGTTTTTT. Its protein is CASSFSSGASTGELFF.

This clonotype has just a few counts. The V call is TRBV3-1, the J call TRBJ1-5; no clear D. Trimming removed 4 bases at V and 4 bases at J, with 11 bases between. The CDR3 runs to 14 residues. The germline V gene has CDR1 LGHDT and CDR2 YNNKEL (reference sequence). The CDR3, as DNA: TGTGCCAGCAGCCCACAGCTATCGAATCAGCCCCAGCATTTT. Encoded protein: CASSPQLSNQPQHF. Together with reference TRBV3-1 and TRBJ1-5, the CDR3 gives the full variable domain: DTAVSQTPKYLVTQMGNDKSIKCEQNLGHDTMYWYKQDSKKFLKIMFSYNNKELIINETVPNRFSPKSPDKAHLNLHINSLELGDSAVYFCASSPQLSNQPQHFGDGTRLSIL.

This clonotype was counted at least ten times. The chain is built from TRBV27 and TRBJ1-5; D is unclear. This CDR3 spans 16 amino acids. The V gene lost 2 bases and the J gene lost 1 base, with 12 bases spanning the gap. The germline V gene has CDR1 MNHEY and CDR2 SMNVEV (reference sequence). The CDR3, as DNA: TGTGCCAGCAGTTTAAGAGGGCAGCTAAGCAATCAGCCCCAGCATTTT. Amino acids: CASSLRGQLSNQPQHF.

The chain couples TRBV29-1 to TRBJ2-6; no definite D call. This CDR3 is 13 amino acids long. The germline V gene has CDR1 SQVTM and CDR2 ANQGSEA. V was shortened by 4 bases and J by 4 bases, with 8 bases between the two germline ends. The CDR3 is CSVVIGGANVLTF. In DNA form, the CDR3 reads TGCAGCGTTGTGATAGGAGGGGCCAACGTCCTGACTTTC.

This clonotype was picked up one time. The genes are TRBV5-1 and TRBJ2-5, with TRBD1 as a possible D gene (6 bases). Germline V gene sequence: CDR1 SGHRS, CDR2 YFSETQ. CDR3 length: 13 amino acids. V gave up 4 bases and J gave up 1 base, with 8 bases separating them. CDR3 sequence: CASSGTPQETQYF. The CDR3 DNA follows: TGCGCCAGCAGCGGGACACCCCAAGAGACCCAGTACTTC.

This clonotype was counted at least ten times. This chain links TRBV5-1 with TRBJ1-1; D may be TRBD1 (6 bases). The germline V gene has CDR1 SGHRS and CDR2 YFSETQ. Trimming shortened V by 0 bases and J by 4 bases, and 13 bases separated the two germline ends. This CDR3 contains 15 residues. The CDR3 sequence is CASSLGQVGLTEAFF. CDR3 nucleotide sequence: TGCGCCAGCAGCTTGGGACAGGTGGGACTCACTGAAGCTTTCTTT.

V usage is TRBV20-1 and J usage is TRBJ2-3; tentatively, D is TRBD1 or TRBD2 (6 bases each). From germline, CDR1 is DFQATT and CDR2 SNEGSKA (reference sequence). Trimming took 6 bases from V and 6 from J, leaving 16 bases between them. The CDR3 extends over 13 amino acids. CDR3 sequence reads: CSAGGRQADTQYF. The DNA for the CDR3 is TGCAGTGCCGGGGGCCGACAGGCTGATACGCAGTATTTT.

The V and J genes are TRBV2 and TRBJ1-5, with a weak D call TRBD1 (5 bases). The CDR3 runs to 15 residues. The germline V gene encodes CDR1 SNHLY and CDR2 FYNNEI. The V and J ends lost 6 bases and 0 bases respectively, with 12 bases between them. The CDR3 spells CASSRTPTSNQPQHF. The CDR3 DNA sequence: TGTGCCAGCAGCCGGACACCGACTAGCAATCAGCCCCAGCATTTT.

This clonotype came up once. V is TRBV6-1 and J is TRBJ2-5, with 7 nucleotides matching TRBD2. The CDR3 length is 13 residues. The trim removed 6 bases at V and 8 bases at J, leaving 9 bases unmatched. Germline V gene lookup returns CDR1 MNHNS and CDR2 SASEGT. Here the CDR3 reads CASSGGQRGTQYF. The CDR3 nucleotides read TGTGCCAGCAGCGGCGGTCAGCGGGGAACCCAGTACTTC.

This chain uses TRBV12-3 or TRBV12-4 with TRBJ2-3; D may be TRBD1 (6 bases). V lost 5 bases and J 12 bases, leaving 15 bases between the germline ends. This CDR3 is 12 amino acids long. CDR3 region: CASSAGTRFQYF. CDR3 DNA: TGTGCCAGCAGTGCCGGGACAAGGTTTCAGTATTTT.

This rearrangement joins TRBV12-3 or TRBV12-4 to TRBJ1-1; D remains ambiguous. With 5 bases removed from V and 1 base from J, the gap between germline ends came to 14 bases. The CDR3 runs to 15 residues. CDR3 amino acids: CASSQWAYTNTEAFF. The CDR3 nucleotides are TGTGCCAGCAGTCAATGGGCGTACACGAACACTGAAGCTTTCTTT.

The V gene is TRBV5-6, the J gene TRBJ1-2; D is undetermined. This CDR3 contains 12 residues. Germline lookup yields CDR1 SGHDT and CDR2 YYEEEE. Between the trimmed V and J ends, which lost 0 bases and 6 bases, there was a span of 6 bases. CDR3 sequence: CASSLGGDGYTF. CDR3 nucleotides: TGTGCCAGCAGCTTGGGTGGAGATGGCTACACCTTC.

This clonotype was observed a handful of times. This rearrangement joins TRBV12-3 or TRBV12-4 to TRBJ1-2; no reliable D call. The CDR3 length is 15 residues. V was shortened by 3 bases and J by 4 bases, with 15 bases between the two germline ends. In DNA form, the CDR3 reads TGTGCCAGCAGTTTGCGACATCTTAACGGCTATGGCTACACCTTC. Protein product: CASSLRHLNGYGYTF.

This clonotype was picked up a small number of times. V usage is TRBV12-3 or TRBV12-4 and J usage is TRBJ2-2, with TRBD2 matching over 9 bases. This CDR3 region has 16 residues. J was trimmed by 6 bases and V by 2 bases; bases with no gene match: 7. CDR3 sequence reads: CASSLLAGGFAGELFF. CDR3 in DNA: TGTGCCAGCAGTTTATTGGCGGGGGGGTTCGCCGGGGAGCTGTTTTTT.

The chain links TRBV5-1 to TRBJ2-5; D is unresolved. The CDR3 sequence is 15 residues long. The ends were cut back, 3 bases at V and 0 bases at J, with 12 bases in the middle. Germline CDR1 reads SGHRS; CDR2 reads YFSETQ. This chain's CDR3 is CASSSGSKYQETQYF. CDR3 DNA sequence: TGCGCCAGCAGCTCCGGATCGAAGTACCAAGAGACCCAGTACTTC.

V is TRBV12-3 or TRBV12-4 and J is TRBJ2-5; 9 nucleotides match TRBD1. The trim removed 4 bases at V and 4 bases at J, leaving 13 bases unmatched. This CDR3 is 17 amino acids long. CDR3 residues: CASSSHAGTGLGETQYF. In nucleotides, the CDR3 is TGTGCCAGCAGTTCCCACGCCGGGACAGGGCTGGGAGAGACCCAGTACTTC.

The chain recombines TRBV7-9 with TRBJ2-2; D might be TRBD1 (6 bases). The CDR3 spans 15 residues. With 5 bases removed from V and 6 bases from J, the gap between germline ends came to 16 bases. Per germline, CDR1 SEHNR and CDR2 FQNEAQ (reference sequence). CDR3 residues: CASSPTAGVAGELFF. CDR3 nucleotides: TGTGCCAGCAGCCCGACTGCAGGGGTTGCCGGGGAGCTGTTTTTT.

CDR3 DNA: TGTGCCAGCAGCGGGTTGGACAGCCCTAACTATGGCTACACCTTC. Amino acid sequence: CASSGLDSPNYGYTF. The chain links TRBV12-3 or TRBV12-4 to TRBJ1-2; tentative D call: TRBD1 (6 bases). Trimming removed 6 bases at V and 0 bases at J, with 14 bases between. This CDR3 comprises 15 residues.

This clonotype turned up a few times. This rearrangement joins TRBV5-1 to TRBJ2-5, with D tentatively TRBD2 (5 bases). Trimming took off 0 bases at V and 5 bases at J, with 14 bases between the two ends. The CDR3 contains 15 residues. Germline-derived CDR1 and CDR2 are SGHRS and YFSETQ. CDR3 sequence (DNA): TGCGCCAGCAGCTTGGTATCGGACTCAGTGGAGACCCAGTACTTC. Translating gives CASSLVSDSVETQYF. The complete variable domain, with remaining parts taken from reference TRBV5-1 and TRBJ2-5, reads KAGVTQTPRYLIKTRGQQVTLSCSPISGHRSVSWYQQTPGQGLQFLFEYFSETQRNKGNFPGRFSGRQFSNSRSEMNVSTLELGDSALYLCASSLVSDSVETQYFGPGTRLLVL.

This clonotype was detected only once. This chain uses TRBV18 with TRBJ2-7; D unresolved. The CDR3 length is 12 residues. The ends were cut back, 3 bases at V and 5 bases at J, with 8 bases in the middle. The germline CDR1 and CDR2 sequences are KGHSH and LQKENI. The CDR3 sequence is CASSPSGNEQYF. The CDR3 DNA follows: TGTGCCAGCTCACCGTCGGGTAACGAGCAGTACTTC. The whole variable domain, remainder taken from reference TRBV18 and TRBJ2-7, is NAGVMQNPRHLVRRRGQEARLRCSPMKGHSHVYWYRQLPEEGLKFMVYLQKENIIDESGMPKERFSAEFPKEGPSILRIQQVVRGDSAAYFCASSPSGNEQYFGPGTRLTVT.

The DNA for the CDR3 is TGCAGTGCTACTAATTCCGGGACTAGCGTCTACAATGAGCAGTTCTTC. Translation: CSATNSGTSVYNEQFF. The gene calls are TRBV20-1 and TRBJ2-1; 10 bases fit TRBD2. With 4 bases clipped from V and 3 bases from J, the junction kept 9 bases outside the gene matches. The CDR3 runs to 16 residues. CDR1 and CDR2 (germline): DFQATT, SNEGSKA (reference sequence).

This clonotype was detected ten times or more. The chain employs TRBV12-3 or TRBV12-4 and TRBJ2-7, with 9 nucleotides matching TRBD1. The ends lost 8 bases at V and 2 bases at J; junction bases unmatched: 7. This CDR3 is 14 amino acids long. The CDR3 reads CASLPGQGPYEQYF. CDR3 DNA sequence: TGTGCCAGCCTACCGGGACAGGGTCCCTACGAGCAGTACTTC.

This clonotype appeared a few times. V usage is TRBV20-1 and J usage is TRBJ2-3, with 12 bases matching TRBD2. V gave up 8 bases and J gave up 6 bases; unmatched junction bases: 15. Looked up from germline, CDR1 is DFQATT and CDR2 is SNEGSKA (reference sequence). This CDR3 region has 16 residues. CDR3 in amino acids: CSYLAGGKLRPDTQYF. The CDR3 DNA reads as TGCAGTTATCTAGCGGGGGGGAAATTACGCCCCGATACGCAGTATTTT.